This T cell receptor (beta chain) was obtained from a study of cytomegalovirus exposure and HLA in healthy donors. CDR3 length: 16 amino acids. CDR1 is SEHNR and CDR2 is FQNEAQ in the germline V gene (reference sequence). Points on this clone: At one end, the junction sequence differs from germline, possibly due to a read error.

PCR amplification relied on 60 Vbeta primers (plus 13 Jbeta primers). The table came from immunoSEQ multiplex PCR; TCRdb's copy has only in-frame clones and leaves some out. Seen here are around 150,000 clones, 65% to 90% observed once, and the top ten hold roughly 6.7%. The sample comprised PBMCs. This TCR came from a man between 45 and 60 years old in good health and CMV-seropositive. The chain recombines TRBV7-9 with TRBJ1-5; D possibly corresponds to TRBD1 (5 bases). The CDR3 DNA reads TGTTCCAGCAGCTACGACCGGGGGGAAGGCAATCAGCCCCAGCATTTT. Translated, it gives CSSSYDRGEGNQPQHF. Full variable domain (outside the CDR3, taken from reference TRBV7-9 and TRBJ1-5): DTGVSQNPRHKITKRGQNVTFRCDPISEHNRLYWYRQTLGQGPEFLTYFQNEAQLEKSRLLSDRFSAERPKGSFSTLEIQRTEQGDSAMYLCSSSYDRGEGNQPQHFGDGTRLSIL.